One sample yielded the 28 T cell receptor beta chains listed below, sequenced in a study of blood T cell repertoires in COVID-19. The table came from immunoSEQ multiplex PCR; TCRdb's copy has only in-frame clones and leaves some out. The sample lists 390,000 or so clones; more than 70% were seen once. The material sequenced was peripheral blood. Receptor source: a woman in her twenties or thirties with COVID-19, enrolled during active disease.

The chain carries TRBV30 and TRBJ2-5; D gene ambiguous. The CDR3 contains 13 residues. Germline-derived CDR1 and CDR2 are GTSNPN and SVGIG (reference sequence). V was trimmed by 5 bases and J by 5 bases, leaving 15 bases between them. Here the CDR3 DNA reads TGTGCCTGGGCACCGGGTCCCTGGGAGACCCAGTACTTC. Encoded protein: CAWAPGPWETQYF. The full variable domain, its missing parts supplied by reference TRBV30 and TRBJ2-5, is SQTIHQWPATLVQPVGSPLSLECTVEGTSNPNLYWYRQAAGRGLQLLFYSVGIGQISSEVPQNLSASRPQDRQFILSSKKLLLSDSGFYLCAWAPGPWETQYFGPGTRLLVL.

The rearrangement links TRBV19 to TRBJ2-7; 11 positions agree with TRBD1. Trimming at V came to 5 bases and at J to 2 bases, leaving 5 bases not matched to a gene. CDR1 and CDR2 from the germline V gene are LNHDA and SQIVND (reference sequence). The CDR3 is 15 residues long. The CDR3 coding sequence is TGTGCCAGTAGTTTCCGGGACAGGGGGACCTACGAGCAGTACTTC. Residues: CASSFRDRGTYEQYF.

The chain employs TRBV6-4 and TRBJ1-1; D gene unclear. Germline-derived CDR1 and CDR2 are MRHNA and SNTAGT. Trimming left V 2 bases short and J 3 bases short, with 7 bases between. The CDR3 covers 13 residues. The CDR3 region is CASSDPGDTEAFF. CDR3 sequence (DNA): TGTGCCAGCAGTGACCCGGGAGACACTGAAGCTTTCTTT.

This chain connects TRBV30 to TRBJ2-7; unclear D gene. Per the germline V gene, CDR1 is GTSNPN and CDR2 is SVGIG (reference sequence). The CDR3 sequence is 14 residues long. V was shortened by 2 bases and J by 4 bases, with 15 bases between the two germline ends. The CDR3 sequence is CAWSIDKFPYEQYF. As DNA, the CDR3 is TGTGCCTGGAGTATAGACAAGTTCCCTTACGAGCAGTACTTC.

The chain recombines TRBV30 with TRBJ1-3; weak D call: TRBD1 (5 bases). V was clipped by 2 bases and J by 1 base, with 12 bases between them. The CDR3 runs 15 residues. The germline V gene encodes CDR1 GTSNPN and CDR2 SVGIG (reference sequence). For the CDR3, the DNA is TGTGCCTGGAGTCAGGGCGGTGCTTCTGGAAACACCATATATTTT. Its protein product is CAWSQGGASGNTIYF.

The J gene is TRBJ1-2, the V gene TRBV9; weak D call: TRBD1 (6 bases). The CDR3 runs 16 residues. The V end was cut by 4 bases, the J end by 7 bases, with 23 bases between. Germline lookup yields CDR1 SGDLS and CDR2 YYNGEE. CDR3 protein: CASSTYLQGSRGGYTF. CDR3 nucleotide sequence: TGTGCCAGCAGCACCTATCTACAGGGATCTCGGGGTGGCTACACCTTC.

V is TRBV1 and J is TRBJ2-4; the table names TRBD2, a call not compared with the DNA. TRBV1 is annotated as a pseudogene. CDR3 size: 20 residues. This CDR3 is CTSSQDASGQGRWSKNIQYF. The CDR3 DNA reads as TGCACCAGCAGCCAAGATGCCAGCGGGCAAGGCCGGTGGTCCAAAAACATTCAGTACTTC.

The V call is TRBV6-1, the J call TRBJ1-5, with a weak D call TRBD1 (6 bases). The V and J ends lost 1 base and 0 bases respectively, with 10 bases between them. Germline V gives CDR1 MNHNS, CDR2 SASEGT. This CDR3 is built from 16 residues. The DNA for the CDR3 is TGTGCCAGCAGTGAAGGGACAGCCCTTAGCAATCAGCCCCAGCATTTT. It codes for CASSEGTALSNQPQHF.

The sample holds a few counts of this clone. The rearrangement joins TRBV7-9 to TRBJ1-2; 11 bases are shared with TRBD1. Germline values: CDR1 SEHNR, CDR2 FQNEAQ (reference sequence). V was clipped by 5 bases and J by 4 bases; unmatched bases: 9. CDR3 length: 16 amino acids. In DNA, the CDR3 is TGTGCCAGCAGCCCCCGGGGGACAGGGGGAACCTATGGCTACACCTTC. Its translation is CASSPRGTGGTYGYTF.

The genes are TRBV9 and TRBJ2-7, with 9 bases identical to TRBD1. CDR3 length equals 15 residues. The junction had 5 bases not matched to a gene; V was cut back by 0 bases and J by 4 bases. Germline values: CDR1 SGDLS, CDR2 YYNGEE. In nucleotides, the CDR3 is TGTGCCAGCAGCGTAGCGCCTGGACAGGGGTACGAGCAGTACTTC. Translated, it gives CASSVAPGQGYEQYF.

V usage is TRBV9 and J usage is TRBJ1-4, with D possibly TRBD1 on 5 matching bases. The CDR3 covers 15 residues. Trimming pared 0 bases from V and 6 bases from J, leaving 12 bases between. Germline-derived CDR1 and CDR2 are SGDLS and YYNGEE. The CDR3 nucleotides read TGTGCCAGCAGCGTAGGGGGGGACTTGGATGAAAAACTGTTTTTT. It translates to CASSVGGDLDEKLFF.

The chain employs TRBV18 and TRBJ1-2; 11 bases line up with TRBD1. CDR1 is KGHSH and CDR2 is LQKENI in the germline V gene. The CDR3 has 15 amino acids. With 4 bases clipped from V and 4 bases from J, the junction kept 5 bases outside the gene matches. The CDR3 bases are TGTGCCAGCTCACTCTCCGGGACAGGGGGCTATGGCTACACCTTC. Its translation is CASSLSGTGGYGYTF. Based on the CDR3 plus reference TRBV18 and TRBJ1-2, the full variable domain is NAGVMQNPRHLVRRRGQEARLRCSPMKGHSHVYWYRQLPEEGLKFMVYLQKENIIDESGMPKERFSAEFPKEGPSILRIQQVVRGDSAAYFCASSLSGTGGYGYTFGSGTRLTVV.

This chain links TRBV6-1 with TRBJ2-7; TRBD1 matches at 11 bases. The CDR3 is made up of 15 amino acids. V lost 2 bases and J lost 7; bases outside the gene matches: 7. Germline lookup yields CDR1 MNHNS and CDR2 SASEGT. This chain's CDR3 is CASSERRDRGREQYF. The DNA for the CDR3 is TGTGCCAGCAGTGAACGCCGGGACAGGGGGAGAGAGCAGTACTTC.

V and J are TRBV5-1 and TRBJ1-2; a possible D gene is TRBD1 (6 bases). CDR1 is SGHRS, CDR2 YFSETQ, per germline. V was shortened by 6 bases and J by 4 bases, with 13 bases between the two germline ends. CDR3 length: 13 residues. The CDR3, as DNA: TGCGCCAGCAACAGGGAAGGCACCTATGGCTACACCTTC. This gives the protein CASNREGTYGYTF. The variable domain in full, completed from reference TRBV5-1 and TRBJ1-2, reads KAGVTQTPRYLIKTRGQQVTLSCSPISGHRSVSWYQQTPGQGLQFLFEYFSETQRNKGNFPGRFSGRQFSNSRSEMNVSTLELGDSALYLCASNREGTYGYTFGSGTRLTVV.

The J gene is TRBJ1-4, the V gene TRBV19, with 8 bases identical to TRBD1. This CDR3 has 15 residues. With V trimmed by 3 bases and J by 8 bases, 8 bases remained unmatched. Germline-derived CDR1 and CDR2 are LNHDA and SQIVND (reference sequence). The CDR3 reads CASSMADRVREKLFF. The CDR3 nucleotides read TGTGCCAGTAGTATGGCGGACAGGGTCCGCGAAAAACTGTTTTTT.

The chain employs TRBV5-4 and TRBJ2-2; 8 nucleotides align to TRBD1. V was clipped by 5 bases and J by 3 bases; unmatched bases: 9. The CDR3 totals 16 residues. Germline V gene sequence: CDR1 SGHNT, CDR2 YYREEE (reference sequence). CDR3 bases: TGTGCCAGCAGATCCTCGGGACAGGCATACACCGGGGAGCTGTTTTTT. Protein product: CASRSSGQAYTGELFF.

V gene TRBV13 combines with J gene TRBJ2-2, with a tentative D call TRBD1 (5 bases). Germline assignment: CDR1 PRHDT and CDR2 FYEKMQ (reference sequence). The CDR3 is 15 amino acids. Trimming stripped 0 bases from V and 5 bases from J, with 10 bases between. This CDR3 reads CASSLGQGYTGELFF. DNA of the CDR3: TGTGCCAGCAGCTTAGGCCAGGGCTATACCGGGGAGCTGTTTTTT.

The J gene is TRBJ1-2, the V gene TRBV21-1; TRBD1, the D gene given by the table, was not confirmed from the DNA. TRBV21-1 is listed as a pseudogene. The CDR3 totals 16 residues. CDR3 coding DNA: TGTGCCAGCAGCCAGAACAGGGGGCGTCTCGACTATGGCTACACCTTC. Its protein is CASSQNRGRLDYGYTF.

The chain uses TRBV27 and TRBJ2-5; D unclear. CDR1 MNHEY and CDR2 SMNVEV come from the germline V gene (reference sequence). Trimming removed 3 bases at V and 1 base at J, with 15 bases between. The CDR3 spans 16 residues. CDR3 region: CASSFTSTGRQETQYF. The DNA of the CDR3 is TGTGCCAGCAGTTTTACCAGCACGGGTCGCCAAGAGACCCAGTACTTC.

Here the CDR3 reads CASSEQGVDSNQPQHF. DNA for the CDR3: TGTGCCAGCTCAGAACAGGGGGTGGATAGCAATCAGCCCCAGCATTTT. This chain connects TRBV18 to TRBJ1-5, with 8 bases aligning to TRBD1. The CDR3 spans 16 residues. V lost 5 bases to trimming and J lost 0 bases; unmatched junction nucleotides: 6. The germline gives CDR1 KGHSH, CDR2 LQKENI. The whole variable domain, remainder taken from reference TRBV18 and TRBJ1-5, is NAGVMQNPRHLVRRRGQEARLRCSPMKGHSHVYWYRQLPEEGLKFMVYLQKENIIDESGMPKERFSAEFPKEGPSILRIQQVVRGDSAAYFCASSEQGVDSNQPQHFGDGTRLSIL.

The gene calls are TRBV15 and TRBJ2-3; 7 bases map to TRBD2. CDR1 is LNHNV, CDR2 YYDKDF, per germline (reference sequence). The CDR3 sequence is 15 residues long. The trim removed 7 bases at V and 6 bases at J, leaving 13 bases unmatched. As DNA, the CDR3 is TGTGCCACCAACCCTAGCGGAACTCTGGGGGATACGCAGTATTTT. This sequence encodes CATNPSGTLGDTQYF.

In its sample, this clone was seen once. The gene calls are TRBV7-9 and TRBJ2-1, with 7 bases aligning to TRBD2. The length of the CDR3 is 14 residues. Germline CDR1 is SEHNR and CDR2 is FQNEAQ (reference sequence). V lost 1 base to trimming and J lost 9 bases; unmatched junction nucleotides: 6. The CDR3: CASSLGGGRVEQFF. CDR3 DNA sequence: TGTGCCAGCAGCTTAGGGGGGGGACGGGTTGAGCAGTTCTTC.

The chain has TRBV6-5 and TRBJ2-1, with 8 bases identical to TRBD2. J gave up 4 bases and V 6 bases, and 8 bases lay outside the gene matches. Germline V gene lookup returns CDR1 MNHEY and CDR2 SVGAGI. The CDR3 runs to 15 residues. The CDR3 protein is CASSRSSGWYNEQFF. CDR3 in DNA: TGTGCCAGCAGCAGATCTAGCGGGTGGTACAATGAGCAGTTCTTC.

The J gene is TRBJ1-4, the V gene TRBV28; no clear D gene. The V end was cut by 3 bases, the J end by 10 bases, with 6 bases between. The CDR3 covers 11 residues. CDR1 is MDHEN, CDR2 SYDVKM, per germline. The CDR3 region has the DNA TGTGCCAGCAGTTTTAGCGTAAAACTGTTTTTT. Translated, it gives CASSFSVKLFF. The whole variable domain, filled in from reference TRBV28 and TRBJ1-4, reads DVKVTQSSRYLVKRTGEKVFLECVQDMDHENMFWYRQDPGLGLRLIYFSYDVKMKEKGDIPEGYSVSREKKERFSLILESASTNQTSMYLCASSFSVKLFFGSGTQLSVL.

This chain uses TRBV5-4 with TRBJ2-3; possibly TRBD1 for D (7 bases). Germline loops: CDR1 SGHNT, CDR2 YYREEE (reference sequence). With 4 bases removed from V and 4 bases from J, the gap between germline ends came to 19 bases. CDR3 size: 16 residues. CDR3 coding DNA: TGTGCCAGCAGCGGGGCAATAGACAGGGAGGCAGATACGCAGTATTTT. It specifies CASSGAIDREADTQYF.

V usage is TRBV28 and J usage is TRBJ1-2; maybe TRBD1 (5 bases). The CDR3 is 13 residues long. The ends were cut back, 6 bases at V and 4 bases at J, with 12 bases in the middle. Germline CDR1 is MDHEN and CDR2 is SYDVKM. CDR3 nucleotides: TGTGCCAGCAGGGCGGGGGGGAGCTATGGCTACACCTTC. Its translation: CASRAGGSYGYTF.

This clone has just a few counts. Here the CDR3 reads CASSPGSRRTEAFF. CDR3 bases: TGTGCCAGCAGCCCAGGGTCCCGGCGCACTGAAGCTTTCTTT. The chain joins TRBV6-6 to TRBJ1-1; maybe TRBD1 (5 bases). The germline gives CDR1 MNHNY, CDR2 SVGAGI (reference sequence). V lost 6 bases to trimming and J lost 4 bases, with 15 bases between them. CDR3 length equals 14 residues.

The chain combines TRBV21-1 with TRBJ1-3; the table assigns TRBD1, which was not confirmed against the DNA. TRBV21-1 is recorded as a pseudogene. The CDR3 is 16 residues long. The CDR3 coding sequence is TGTGCCAGCAGCTCGACGGACAGGGGCTCTGGAAACACCATATATTTT. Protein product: CASSSTDRGSGNTIYF.